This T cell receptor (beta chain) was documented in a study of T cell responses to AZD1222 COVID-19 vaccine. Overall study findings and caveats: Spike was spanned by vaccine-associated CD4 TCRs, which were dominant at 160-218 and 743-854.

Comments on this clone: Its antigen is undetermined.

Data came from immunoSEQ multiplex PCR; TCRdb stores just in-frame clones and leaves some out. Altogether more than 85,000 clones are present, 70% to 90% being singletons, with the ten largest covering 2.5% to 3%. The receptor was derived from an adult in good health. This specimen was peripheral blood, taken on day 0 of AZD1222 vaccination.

The CDR3 coding sequence is TGTGCCATCAGTGAGTCCCGTGACTTTCGAGGGTCCTACAATGAGCAGTTCTTC. Translation: CAISESRDFRGSYNEQFF. V usage is TRBV10-3 and J usage is TRBJ2-1; D possibly corresponds to TRBD2 (5 bases). V shed 0 bases and J shed 1 base, with 16 bases lying between them. CDR3 size: 18 residues. In germline, CDR1 is ENHRY, CDR2 SYGVKD.